This T cell receptor (beta chain) came from a study of Graves' ophthalmopathy and Graves' hyperthyroidism. Study-wide points: Appearing in blood as well were most expanded thyroid clonotypes above 0.001 frequency. Cross-validated, the 13-signature model showed 87.88%/81.08% sensitivity/specificity, and 80%/75% in the test set.

The authors enrolled newly diagnosed hyperthyroidism patients aged 18 to 65 with under 2 months' duration. On this clonotype itself: Its antigen is as yet unknown.

Amplification of TCR beta CDR3 regions used RNA transcripts. After a first-round RT-PCR with HTBI primers, a second-round multiplex PCR was run. TCRdb called the multiplex PCR reads again in MiXCR, with one record for every CDR3 protein. This sample has 500,000 to 700,000 distinct CDR3 sequences; under 45% occur once, and the top ten carry 4% to 5%. Material: peripheral blood or thyroid tissue (not recorded which). The clonotype was recovered from an adult man with Graves' hyperthyroidism.

The CDR3 loop reads CSAPPVDTDTQYF. The CDR3 bases are TGCAGTGCTCCCCCAGTCGATACAGATACGCAGTATTTT. The chain is built from TRBV20-1 and TRBJ2-3; no clear D. CDR3 length: 13 amino acids. Trimming took off 5 bases at V and 3 bases at J, with 12 bases between the two ends. Germline V gene data show CDR1 as DFQATT and CDR2 as SNEGSKA (reference sequence).